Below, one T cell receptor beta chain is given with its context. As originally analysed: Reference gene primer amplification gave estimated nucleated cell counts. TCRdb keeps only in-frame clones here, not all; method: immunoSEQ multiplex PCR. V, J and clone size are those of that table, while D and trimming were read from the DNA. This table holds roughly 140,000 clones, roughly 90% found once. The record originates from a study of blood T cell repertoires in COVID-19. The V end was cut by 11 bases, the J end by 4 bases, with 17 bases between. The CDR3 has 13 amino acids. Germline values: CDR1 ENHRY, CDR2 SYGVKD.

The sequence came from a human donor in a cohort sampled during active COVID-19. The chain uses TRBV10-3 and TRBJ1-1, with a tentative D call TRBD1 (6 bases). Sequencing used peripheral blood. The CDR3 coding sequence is TGTGCCGTAGCGCAGGGGCTGGGCACTGAAGCTTTCTTT. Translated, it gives CAVAQGLGTEAFF.